This T cell receptor (beta chain) was recorded in a study of T cells in Graves' hyperthyroidism and ophthalmopathy (dated by TCRdb to between 2018 and 2021). For the study in its entirety: Peripheral blood samples were taken at the time of initial diagnosis, prior to any treatment. The roughly 99 discovery patients were divided at random into training and test sets in a 7:3 ratio. Prospective prediction of ophthalmopathy was tested in an independent validation cohort of 18 to 20 hyperthyroidism patients and some 17 patients who later progressed to ophthalmopathy. Following sampling, methimazole starting at 30 mg daily was given to hyperthyroidism patients, and high-dose intravenous methylprednisolone was given to ophthalmopathy patients. The study also compared thyroid tissue and blood T-cell repertoires from several Graves' hyperthyroidism patients. TCR V-J signatures able to tell the groups apart were searched for in a discovery cohort of more than 90 patients, of whom over 40 had Graves' ophthalmopathy and roughly 57 had stable Graves' hyperthyroidism. The paper describes TCR Vbeta CDR3 sequencing of about 140 peripheral blood samples, made up of under 50 ophthalmopathy patients, roughly 72 hyperthyroidism patients and 17 progressor patients. Overall study results and their limits: No statistical method was used to set the sample size in advance, and investigators knew the group allocation. Most expanded thyroid clonotypes (frequency above 0.001) were also detected in blood, suggesting blood repertoires may reflect thyroid immune responses. A 13 V-J signature model separated ophthalmopathy from stable hyperthyroidism, with approximately 87% sensitivity and around 84% specificity in cross-validation and 80%/75% in testing. In validation, the model predicted progression to ophthalmopathy with roughly 66% sensitivity and about 72% specificity, a median of 6.5 months before onset.

The hyperthyroidism patients were between 18 and 65 years old and newly diagnosed, with a disease duration of less than 2 months. Any patient with an uncontrolled infection, another autoimmune disease, pregnancy or lactation was excluded. Diagnoses relied on clinical symptoms, serum thyroxine and TRAb, thyroid ultrasound and orbital computed tomography. Blood from progressor patients was collected at the time of first diagnosis with hyperthyroidism, before any ophthalmopathy symptoms had appeared. PBMCs were separated from 10 ml of fresh peripheral blood using Ficoll-Paque density gradient centrifugation. Patients classed as progressors first received a Graves' hyperthyroidism diagnosis and then went on to develop ophthalmopathy during follow-up. Total RNA was extracted with Trizol reagent, and quality was checked on an Agilent 2100 Bioanalyzer. Points on this clonotype: The target of this receptor is not known. Base qualities were left out, and no much larger clone turns up one base away.

Amplification of TCR beta CDR3 regions was carried out from RNA transcripts. The TCR CDR3 was subjected to a first round of RT-PCR using the HTBI primer set and the Qiagen OneStep RT-PCR kit. Libraries were constructed in a second round of multiplex PCR, after which size selection and purification were carried out. The libraries were sequenced on an Illumina HiSeq2000 using paired-end 100 bp reads. In the original analysis: SOAPnuke was used to process the raw data, with reads discarded if the reads contained adapters or uncalled bases, had a mean Phred below 15, or lacked an exact constant-primer or identifier match. High-quality paired reads were merged with COPE v1.2.5, and unique nucleotide sequences were defined as clonotypes. Clonotypes were aligned to IMGT TRBV, TRBD and TRBJ reference segments using MiTCR v1.1. Only V-J combinations with frequency above 0.0001, covering 99% to 99.2% of repertoires, were analysed. The TCS score was defined as F50 (clonal expansion) divided by E x V (chaos), with BLOSUM62-based TCRdist calculated between CDR3 peptides within each V-J. Welch's t-statistics and random forest reduced roughly 500 V-J features to about 12, which were used in a naive Bayes classifier (R e1071). TCRdb passed the public sequencing reads through fastp at Q25 and MiXCR, retaining productive beta sequences. Each entry is one CDR3 protein sequence, shown with its most common DNA and genes. These V and J calls derive from TCRdb rather than the authors' analysis. In this sample the table shows 250,000 to 300,000 distinct CDR3 sequences, less than 15% of which occur a single time. Of the sample, 13% falls within the top ten clones.

The sequencing sample was made of blood. This receptor was obtained from a middle-aged woman with Graves' hyperthyroidism that later progressed to Graves' ophthalmopathy.

CDR3 reads: CSARDGGSDDEQYF. In nucleotide form, the sequence is TGCAGTGCTAGAGATGGGGGCAGCGATGATGAGCAGTACTTC. The chain was built from TRBV20-1 and TRBJ2-7; the best D guess is TRBD1, with 6 bases matching. The CDR3 measures 14 amino acids from cysteine to phenylalanine. CDR3 DNA is the only sequence kept; it has 42 bases, read in frame from the first base. V is shortened by 0 bases, J by 7 bases, and the region joining them spans 16 bases. From a lookup of the germline V gene (reference sequence), CDR1 and CDR2 are DFQATT and SNEGSKA.